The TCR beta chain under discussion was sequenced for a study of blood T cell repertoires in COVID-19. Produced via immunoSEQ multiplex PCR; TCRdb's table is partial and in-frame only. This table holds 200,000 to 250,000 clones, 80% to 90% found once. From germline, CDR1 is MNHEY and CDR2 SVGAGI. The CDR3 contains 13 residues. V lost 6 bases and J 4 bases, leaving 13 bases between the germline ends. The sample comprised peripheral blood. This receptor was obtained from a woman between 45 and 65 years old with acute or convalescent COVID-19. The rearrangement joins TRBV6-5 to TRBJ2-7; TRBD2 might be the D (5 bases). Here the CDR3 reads CASRTLRTYEQYF. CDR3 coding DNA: TGTGCCAGCAGAACGCTCAGGACTTACGAGCAGTACTTC.